This TCR beta chain was identified during a study of PD-L1 blockade in urothelial cancer. The time point denotes: pretreatment peripheral blood. The protocol was immunoSEQ multiplex PCR, while the TCRdb copy is restricted to in-frame clones and leaves out a portion. The sample lists roughly 130,000 clones, about 88% occurring once. CDR3 length: 17 residues. V lost 0 bases and J lost 0; bases outside the gene matches: 5. Germline loops: CDR1 KGHSH, CDR2 LQKENI. The sequences come from PBMCs, collected around atezolizumab (anti-PD-L1) treatment. The rearrangement uses TRBV18 and TRBJ1-1; TRBD1 aligns across 9 bases. This receptor was taken from a man aged 45-60 years with urothelial cancer. The CDR3 DNA sequence: TGTGCCAGCTCACCACCGGACAGGGGCTTAGTGAACACTGAAGCTTTCTTT. Translation gives CASSPPDRGLVNTEAFF.